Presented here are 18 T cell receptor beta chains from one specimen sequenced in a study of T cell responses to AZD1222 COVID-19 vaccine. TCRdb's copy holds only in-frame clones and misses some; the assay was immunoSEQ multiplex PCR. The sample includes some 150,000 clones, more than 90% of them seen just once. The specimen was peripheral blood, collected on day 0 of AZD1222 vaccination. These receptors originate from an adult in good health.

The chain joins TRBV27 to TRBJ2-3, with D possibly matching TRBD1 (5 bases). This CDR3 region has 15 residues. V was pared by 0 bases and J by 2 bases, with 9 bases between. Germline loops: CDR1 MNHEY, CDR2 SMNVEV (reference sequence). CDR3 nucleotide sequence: TGTGCCAGCAGTTTATCCGGACATTTCACAGATACGCAGTATTTT. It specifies CASSLSGHFTDTQYF.

CDR3 loop: CASSTGQGRSNQPQHF. In DNA form, the CDR3 reads TGTGCCAGCAGCACCGGACAGGGAAGGAGCAATCAGCCCCAGCATTTT. This sequence joins TRBV7-2 and TRBJ1-5; 8 bases fit TRBD1. The V and J ends lost 5 bases and 1 base, in that order; junction bases with no gene match: 7. This CDR3 spans 16 amino acids. Germline V lookup: CDR1 SGHTA, CDR2 FQGNSA.

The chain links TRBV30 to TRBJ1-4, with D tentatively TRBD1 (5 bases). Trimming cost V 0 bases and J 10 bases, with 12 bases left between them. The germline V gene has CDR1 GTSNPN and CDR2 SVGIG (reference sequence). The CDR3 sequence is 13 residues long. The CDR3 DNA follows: TGTGCCTGGAGTGTACAGGAAGGGGTAAAACTGTTTTTT. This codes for CAWSVQEGVKLFF.

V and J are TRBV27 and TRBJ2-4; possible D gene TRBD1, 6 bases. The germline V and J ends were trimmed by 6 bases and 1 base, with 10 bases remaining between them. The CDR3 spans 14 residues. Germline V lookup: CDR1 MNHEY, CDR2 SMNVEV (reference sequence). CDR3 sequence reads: CASSYREAKNIQYF. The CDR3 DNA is TGTGCCAGCAGCTACAGGGAGGCCAAAAACATTCAGTACTTC.

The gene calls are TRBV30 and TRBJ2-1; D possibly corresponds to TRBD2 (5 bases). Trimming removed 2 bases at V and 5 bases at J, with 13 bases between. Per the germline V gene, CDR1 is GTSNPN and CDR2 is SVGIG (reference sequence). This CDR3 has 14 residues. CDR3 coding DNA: TGTGCCTGGAGTCCCGGCGGGCTCAACAATGAGCAGTTCTTC. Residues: CAWSPGGLNNEQFF.

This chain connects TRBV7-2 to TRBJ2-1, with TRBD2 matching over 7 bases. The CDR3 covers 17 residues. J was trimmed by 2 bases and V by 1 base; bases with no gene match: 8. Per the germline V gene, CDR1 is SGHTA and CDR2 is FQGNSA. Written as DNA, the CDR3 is TGTGCCAGCAGCTTAGTTCCAGGGCGGGAGCCCTACAATGAGCAGTTCTTC. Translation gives CASSLVPGREPYNEQFF.

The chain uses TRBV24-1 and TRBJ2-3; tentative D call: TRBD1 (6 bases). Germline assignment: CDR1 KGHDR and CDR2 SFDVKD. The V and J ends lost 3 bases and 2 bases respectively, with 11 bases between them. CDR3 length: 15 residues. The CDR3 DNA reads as TGTGCCACCAGTGATCCCGGACAGCTCACAGATACGCAGTATTTT. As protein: CATSDPGQLTDTQYF.

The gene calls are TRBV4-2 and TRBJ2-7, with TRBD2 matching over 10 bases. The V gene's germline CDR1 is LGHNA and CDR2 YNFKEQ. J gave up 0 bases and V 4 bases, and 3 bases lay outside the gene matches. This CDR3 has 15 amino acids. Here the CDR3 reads CASSRTSGGSYEQYF. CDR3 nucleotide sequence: TGTGCCAGCAGCCGGACTAGCGGAGGCTCCTACGAGCAGTACTTC.

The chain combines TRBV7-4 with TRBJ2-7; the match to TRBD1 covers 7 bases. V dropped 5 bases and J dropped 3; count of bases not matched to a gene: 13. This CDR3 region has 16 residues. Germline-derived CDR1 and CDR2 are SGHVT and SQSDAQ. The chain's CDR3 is CASSRVRGQRDYEQYF. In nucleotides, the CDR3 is TGTGCCAGCAGCCGCGTGAGGGGGCAGAGGGACTACGAGCAGTACTTC.

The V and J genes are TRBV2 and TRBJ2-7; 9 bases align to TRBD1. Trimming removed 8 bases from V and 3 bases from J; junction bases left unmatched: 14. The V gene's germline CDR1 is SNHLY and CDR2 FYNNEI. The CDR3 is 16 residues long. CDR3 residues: CASLTNTGTGIYEQYF. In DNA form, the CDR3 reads TGTGCCAGCCTTACCAACACCGGGACAGGGATCTACGAGCAGTACTTC.

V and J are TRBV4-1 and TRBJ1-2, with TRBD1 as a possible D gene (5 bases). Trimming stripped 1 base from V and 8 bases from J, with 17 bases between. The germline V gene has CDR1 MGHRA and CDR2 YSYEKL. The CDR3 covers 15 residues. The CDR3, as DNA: TGCGCCAGCAGCCAAGTAAGGTTTTCGGGGCACGGCTACACCTTC. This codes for CASSQVRFSGHGYTF.

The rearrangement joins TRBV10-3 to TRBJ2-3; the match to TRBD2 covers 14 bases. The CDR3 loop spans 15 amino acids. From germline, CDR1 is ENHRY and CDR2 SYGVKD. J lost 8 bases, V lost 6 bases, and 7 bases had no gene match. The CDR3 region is CAIRPGLAGAGTQYF. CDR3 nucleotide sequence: TGTGCCATCAGACCGGGACTAGCGGGAGCAGGTACGCAGTATTTT.

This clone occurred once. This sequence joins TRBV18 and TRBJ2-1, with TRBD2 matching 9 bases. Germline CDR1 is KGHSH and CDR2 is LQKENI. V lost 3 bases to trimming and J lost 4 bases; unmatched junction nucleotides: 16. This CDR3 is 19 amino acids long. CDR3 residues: CASSPPGGSGRDPYNEQFF. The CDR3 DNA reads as TGTGCCAGCTCACCCCCTGGGGGTAGCGGGAGAGACCCTTACAATGAGCAGTTCTTC.

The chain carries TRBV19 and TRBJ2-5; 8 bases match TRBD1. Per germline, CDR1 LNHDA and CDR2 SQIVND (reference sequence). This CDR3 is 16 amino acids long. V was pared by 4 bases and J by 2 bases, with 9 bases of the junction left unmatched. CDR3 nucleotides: TGTGCCAGTAGTAGTCTGGACAGGGTTCCGCAAGAGACCCAGTACTTC. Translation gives CASSSLDRVPQETQYF.

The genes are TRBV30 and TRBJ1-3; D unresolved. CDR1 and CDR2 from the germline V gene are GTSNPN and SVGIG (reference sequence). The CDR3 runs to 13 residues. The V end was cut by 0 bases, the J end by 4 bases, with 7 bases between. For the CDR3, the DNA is TGTGCCTGGAGTGTTTTTAGCGGAAACACCATATATTTT. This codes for CAWSVFSGNTIYF.

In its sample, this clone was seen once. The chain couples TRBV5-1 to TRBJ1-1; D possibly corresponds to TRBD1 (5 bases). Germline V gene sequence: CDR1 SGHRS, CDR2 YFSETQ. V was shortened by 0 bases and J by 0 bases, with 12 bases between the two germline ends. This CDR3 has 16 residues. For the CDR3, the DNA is TGCGCCAGCAGCTTGGCGCAGTCGGGGGTGAACACTGAAGCTTTCTTT. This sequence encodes CASSLAQSGVNTEAFF.

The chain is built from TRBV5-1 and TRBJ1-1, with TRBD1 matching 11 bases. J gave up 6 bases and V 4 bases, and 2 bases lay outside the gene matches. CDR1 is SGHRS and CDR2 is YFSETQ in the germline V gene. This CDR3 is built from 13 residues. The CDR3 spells CASSPGQGAEAFF. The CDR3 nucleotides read TGCGCCAGCAGCCCGGGACAGGGGGCTGAAGCTTTCTTT.

The CDR3 region has the DNA TGCGCCAGCAGTGCGGGACCGAGCTACGAGCAGTACTTC. Translated, it gives CASSAGPSYEQYF. The gene calls are TRBV10-2 and TRBJ2-7; D possibly uses TRBD1 or TRBD2 (5 bases each). V lost 4 bases and J lost 3, with 10 bases in between. Germline V gene lookup returns CDR1 WSHSY and CDR2 SAAADI. The CDR3 contains 13 residues.